Presented here are 12 T cell receptor beta chains from one specimen sequenced in a study of cytomegalovirus exposure and HLA in healthy donors. PCR amplification relied on 60 Vbeta primers (plus 13 Jbeta primers). Sequencing was performed with immunoSEQ multiplex PCR; in TCRdb, only in-frame clones are kept and a portion is missing. The repertoire holds over 150,000 clones, with 70% to 85% as singletons. Sequencing was performed on PBMCs. These receptors were collected from a boy between 2 and 10 years old in good health and CMV-seronegative.

The chain employs TRBV5-6 and TRBJ2-7; tentative D call: TRBD2 (6 bases). V shed 4 bases and J shed 8 bases, with 10 bases lying between them. Germline loops: CDR1 SGHDT, CDR2 YYEEEE. This CDR3 has 11 residues. This CDR3 is CASSLRGKQYF. The CDR3 DNA reads as TGTGCCAGCAGCCTCCGGGGGAAGCAGTACTTC.

The chain employs TRBV7-9 and TRBJ1-6, with D uncertain. Germline values: CDR1 SEHNR, CDR2 FQNEAQ (reference sequence). This CDR3 spans 16 amino acids. V lost 1 base and J lost 5, with 12 bases in between. This CDR3 is CASSLGVGSNNSPLHF. CDR3 sequence (DNA): TGTGCCAGCAGCTTAGGGGTGGGGAGTAATAATTCACCCCTCCACTTT.

The chain employs TRBV9 and TRBJ1-1, with TRBD1 identical over 7 bases. V was clipped by 4 bases and J by 6 bases; unmatched bases: 9. The CDR3 loop spans 14 amino acids. Germline-derived CDR1 and CDR2 are SGDLS and YYNGEE. The CDR3 here is CASSRSGGSAEAFF. CDR3 bases: TGTGCCAGCAGCCGTTCAGGGGGTTCTGCTGAAGCTTTCTTT.

V usage is TRBV6-1 and J usage is TRBJ1-2; D is uncertain. V lost 4 bases, J lost 7 bases, and 7 bases lay in between. CDR1 and CDR2 from the germline V gene are MNHNS and SASEGT. There are 11 residues in the CDR3. CDR3 residues: CASSVYTGYTF. In DNA form, the CDR3 reads TGTGCCAGCAGTGTCTATACTGGCTACACCTTC.

The rearrangement uses TRBV6-1 and TRBJ1-5, with TRBD1 as a possible D gene (5 bases). Deletions cut 3 bases from V and 5 bases from J, with 11 bases between. Germline V gene data show CDR1 as MNHNS and CDR2 as SASEGT. The CDR3 contains 14 residues. The CDR3 DNA reads as TGTGCCAGCAGTGATGGAGGGGCGGATCAGCCCCAGCATTTT. This gives the protein CASSDGGADQPQHF.

V gene TRBV6-6 combines with J gene TRBJ2-1; a weak D match, TRBD2 (6 bases). The CDR3 consists of 12 residues. Per germline, CDR1 MNHNY and CDR2 SVGAGI (reference sequence). Trimming left V 7 bases short and J 8 bases short, with 12 bases between. In nucleotides, the CDR3 is TGTGCCAGCACCGTCGGGAGCTATGAGCAGTTCTTC. This encodes CASTVGSYEQFF.

In this sample, this clone turned up a few times. CDR3 loop: CASSKVGRTHEKLFF. CDR3 DNA: TGTGCCAGCAGCAAAGTTGGCCGTACCCATGAAAAACTGTTTTTT. The chain links TRBV21-1 to TRBJ1-4; TRBD1, the table's D call, was not compared with the DNA. TRBV21-1 is labeled a pseudogene. The CDR3 is 15 amino acids.

The CDR3 protein is CASSKTGGVQPQHF. The DNA of the CDR3 is TGTGCCAGCAGTAAAACAGGGGGAGTTCAGCCCCAGCATTTT. This chain connects TRBV6-5 to TRBJ1-5; TRBD1 agrees at 8 bases. There are 14 residues in the CDR3. After removal of 5 bases from V and 6 bases from J, the junction contained 6 bases not matched to a gene. CDR1 is MNHEY, CDR2 SVGAGI, per germline.

The chain joins TRBV10-3 to TRBJ1-6; maybe TRBD1 (5 bases). Germline assignment: CDR1 ENHRY and CDR2 SYGVKD. The CDR3 runs to 16 residues. Trimming removed 0 bases at V and 6 bases at J, with 12 bases between. CDR3: CAISESWGLGNSPLHF. As DNA, the CDR3 is TGTGCCATCAGTGAGTCGTGGGGCTTAGGTAATTCACCCCTCCACTTT.

As to this clone: Its ends do not fully match the called genes, so a read error is possible. The chain joins TRBV7-2 to TRBJ2-7; 8 bases match TRBD2. The CDR3 covers 13 residues. CDR1 SGHTA and CDR2 FQGNSA come from the germline V gene. The CDR3 sequence is CVSSWGLAYEQYF. In nucleotides, the CDR3 is TGTGTCAGCAGCTGGGGACTAGCCTACGAGCAGTACTTC.

The chain combines TRBV5-1 with TRBJ1-4, with D possibly TRBD1 on 6 matching bases. This CDR3 has 14 residues. The V end lost 4 bases, the J end lost 7 bases, and 14 bases lay between the germline ends. Per the germline V gene, CDR1 is SGHRS and CDR2 is YFSETQ. CDR3 in amino acids: CASSASGESEKLFF. The DNA for the CDR3 is TGCGCCAGCAGCGCCTCAGGGGAGAGTGAAAAACTGTTTTTT.

The V gene is TRBV19, the J gene TRBJ1-3, with D perhaps matching TRBD1 (6 bases). Germline assignment: CDR1 LNHDA and CDR2 SQIVND (reference sequence). Trimming took 10 bases from V and 7 from J, leaving 11 bases between them. CDR3 length: 11 amino acids. CDR3 sequence reads: CATARGNTIYF. The CDR3 coding sequence is TGTGCCACCGCGAGGGGGAACACCATATATTTT.